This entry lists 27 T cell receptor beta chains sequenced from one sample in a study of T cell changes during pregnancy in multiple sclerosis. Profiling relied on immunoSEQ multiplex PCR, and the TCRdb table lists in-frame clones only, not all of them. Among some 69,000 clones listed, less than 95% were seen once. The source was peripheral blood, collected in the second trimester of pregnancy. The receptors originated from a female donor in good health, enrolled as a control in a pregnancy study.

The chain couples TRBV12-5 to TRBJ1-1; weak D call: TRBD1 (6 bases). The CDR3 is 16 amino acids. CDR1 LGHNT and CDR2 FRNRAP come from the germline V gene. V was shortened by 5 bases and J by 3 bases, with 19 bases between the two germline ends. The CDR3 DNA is TGTGCTAGTGGTCATCGGACAGCCTGGGGCGACACTGAAGCTTTCTTT. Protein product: CASGHRTAWGDTEAFF.

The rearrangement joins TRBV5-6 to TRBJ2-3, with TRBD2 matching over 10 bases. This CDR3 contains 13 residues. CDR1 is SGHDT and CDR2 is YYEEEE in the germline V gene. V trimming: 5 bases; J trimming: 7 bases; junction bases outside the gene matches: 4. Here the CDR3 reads CASRGSGRNTQYF. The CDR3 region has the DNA TGTGCCAGCAGAGGTAGCGGGAGGAATACGCAGTATTTT. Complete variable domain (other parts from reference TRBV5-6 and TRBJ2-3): DAGVTQSPTHLIKTRGQQVTLRCSPKSGHDTVSWYQQALGQGPQFIFQYYEEEERQRGNFPDRFSGHQFPNYSSELNVNALLLGDSALYLCASRGSGRNTQYFGPGTRLTVL.

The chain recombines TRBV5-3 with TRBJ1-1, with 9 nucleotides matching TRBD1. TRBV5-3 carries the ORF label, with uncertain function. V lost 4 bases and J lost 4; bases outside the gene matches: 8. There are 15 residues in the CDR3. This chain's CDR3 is CARSRRDRVLTEAFF. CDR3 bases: TGTGCCAGAAGCAGACGGGACAGGGTTCTCACTGAAGCTTTCTTT.

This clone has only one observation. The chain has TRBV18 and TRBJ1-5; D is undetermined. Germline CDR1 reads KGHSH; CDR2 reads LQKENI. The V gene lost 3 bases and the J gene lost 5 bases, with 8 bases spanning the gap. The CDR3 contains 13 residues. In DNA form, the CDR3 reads TGTGCCAGCTCACCCCGGGGAGATCAGCCCCAGCATTTT. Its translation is CASSPRGDQPQHF.

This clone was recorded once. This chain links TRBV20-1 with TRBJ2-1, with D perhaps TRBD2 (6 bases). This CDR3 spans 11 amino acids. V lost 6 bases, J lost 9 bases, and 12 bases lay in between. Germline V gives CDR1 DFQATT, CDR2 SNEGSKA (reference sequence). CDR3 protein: CSAEEGSEQFF. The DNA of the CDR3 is TGCAGTGCGGAGGAGGGTAGTGAGCAGTTCTTC.

CDR3 sequence reads: CASRGGFAQPQHF. The CDR3 DNA reads as TGTGCCAGCAGGGGGGGGTTTGCTCAGCCCCAGCATTTT. The chain is built from TRBV27 and TRBJ1-5; D may be TRBD1 (5 bases). This CDR3 has 13 residues. V lost 6 bases, J lost 6 bases, and 12 bases lay in between. Germline V gene data show CDR1 as MNHEY and CDR2 as SMNVEV (reference sequence).

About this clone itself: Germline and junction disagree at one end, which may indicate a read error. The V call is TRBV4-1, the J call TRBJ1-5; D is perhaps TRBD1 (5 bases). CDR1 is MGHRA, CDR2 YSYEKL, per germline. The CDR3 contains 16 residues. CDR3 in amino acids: CASSQERDFGNRPQHF. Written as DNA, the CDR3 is TGCGCCAGCAGCCAGGAACGGGACTTCGGCAATCGGCCCCAGCATTTT.

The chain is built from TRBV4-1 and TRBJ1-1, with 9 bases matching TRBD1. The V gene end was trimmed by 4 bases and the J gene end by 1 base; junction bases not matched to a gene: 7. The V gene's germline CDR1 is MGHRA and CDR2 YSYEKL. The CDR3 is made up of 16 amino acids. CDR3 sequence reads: CASSPTPGQGNTEAFF. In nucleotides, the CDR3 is TGCGCCAGCAGCCCCACGCCGGGACAGGGGAACACTGAAGCTTTCTTT.

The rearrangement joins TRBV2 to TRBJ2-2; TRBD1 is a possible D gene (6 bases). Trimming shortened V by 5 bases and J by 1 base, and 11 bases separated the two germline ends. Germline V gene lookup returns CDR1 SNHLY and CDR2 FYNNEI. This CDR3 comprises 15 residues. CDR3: CASSSSGQNTGELFF. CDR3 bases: TGTGCCAGCAGTTCCTCGGGACAGAACACCGGGGAGCTGTTTTTT.

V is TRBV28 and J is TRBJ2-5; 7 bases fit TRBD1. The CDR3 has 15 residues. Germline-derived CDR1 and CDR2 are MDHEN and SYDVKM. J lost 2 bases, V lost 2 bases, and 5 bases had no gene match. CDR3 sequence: CASSLPYRGQETQYF. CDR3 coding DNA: TGTGCCAGCAGTTTACCGTACAGGGGTCAAGAGACCCAGTACTTC.

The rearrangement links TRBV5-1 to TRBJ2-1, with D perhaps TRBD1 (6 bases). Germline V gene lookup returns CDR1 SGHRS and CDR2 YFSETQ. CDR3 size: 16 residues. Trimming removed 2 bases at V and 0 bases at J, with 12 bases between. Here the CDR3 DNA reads TGCGCCAGCAGCTTTCGGACAGCGAGCTCCTACAATGAGCAGTTCTTC. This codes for CASSFRTASSYNEQFF.

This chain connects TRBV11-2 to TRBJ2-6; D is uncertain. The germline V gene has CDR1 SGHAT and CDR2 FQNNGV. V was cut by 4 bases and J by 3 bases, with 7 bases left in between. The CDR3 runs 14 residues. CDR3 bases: TGTGCCAGCAGCTCGCGTGGTGGGGCCAACGTCCTGACTTTC. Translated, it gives CASSSRGGANVLTF.

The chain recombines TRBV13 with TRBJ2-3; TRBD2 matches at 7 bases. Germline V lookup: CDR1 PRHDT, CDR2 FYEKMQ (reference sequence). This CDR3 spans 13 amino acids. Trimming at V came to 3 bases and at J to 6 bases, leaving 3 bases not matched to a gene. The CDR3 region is CASSLGRGDTQYF. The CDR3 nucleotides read TGTGCCAGCAGCTTGGGGAGGGGTGATACGCAGTATTTT.

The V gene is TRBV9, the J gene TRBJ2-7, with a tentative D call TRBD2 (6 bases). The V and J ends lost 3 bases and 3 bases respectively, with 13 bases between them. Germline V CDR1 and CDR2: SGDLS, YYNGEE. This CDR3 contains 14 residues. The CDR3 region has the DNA TGTGCCAGCAGCGCTGGGGGGACGATCTACGAGCAGTACTTC. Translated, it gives CASSAGGTIYEQYF.

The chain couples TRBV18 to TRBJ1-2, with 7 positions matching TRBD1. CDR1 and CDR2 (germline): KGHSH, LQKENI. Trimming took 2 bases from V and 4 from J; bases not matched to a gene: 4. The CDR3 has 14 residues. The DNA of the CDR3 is TGTGCCAGCTCACCAGATAGGGACAGCTATGGCTACACCTTC. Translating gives CASSPDRDSYGYTF. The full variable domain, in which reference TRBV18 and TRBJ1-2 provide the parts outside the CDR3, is NAGVMQNPRHLVRRRGQEARLRCSPMKGHSHVYWYRQLPEEGLKFMVYLQKENIIDESGMPKERFSAEFPKEGPSILRIQQVVRGDSAAYFCASSPDRDSYGYTFGSGTRLTVV.

For the CDR3, the DNA is TGTGCCAGCACCCCGGTCGGTAGCCGGGGGACCGGGGAGCTGTTTTTT. Translated, it gives CASTPVGSRGTGELFF. The chain links TRBV2 to TRBJ2-2, with a possible D match to TRBD2 (6 bases). The CDR3 sequence is 16 residues long. Germline V CDR1 and CDR2: SNHLY, FYNNEI. The V end lost 7 bases, the J end lost 5 bases, and 20 bases lay between the germline ends.

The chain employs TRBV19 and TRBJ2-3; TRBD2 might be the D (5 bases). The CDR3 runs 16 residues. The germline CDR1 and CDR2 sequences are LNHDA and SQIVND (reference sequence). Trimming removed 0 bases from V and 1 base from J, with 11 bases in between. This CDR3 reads CASSIDASGRTDTQYF. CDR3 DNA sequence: TGTGCCAGTAGTATAGATGCCAGCGGCCGCACAGATACGCAGTATTTT.

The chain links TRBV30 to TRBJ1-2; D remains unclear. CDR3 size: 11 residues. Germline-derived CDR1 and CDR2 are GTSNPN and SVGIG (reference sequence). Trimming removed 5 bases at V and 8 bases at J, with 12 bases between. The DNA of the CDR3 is TGTGCCTGGGAGGCAGGAGGCGGCTACACCTTC. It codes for CAWEAGGGYTF.

CDR3 in amino acids: CASSGGNDQPQHF. CDR3 bases: TGCGCCAGCAGCGGGGGGAATGATCAGCCCCAGCATTTT. The rearrangement uses TRBV4-1 and TRBJ1-5, with D tentatively TRBD1 (5 bases). There are 13 residues in the CDR3. Germline CDR1 and CDR2: MGHRA and YSYEKL. Trimming took 5 bases from V and 5 from J, leaving 10 bases between them.

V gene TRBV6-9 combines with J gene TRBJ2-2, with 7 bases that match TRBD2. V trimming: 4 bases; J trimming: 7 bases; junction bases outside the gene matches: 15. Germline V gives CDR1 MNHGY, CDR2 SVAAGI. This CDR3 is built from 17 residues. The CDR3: CASSCPSSGTRGGELFF. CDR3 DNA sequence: TGTGCCAGCAGTTGCCCCTCTAGCGGAACCAGAGGCGGGGAGCTGTTTTTT.

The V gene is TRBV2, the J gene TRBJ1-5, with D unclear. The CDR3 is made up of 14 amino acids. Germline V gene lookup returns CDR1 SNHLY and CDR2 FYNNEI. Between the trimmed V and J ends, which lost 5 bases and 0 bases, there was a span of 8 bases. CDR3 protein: CASSRTPSNQPQHF. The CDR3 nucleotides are TGTGCCAGCAGTAGGACTCCTAGCAATCAGCCCCAGCATTTT.

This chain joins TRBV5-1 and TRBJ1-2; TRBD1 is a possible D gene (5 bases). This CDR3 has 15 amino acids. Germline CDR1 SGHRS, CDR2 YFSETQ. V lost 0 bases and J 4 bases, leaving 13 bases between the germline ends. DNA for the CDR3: TGCGCCAGCAGCTTGGACCCCCAGGGTCCCTATGGCTACACCTTC. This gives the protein CASSLDPQGPYGYTF.

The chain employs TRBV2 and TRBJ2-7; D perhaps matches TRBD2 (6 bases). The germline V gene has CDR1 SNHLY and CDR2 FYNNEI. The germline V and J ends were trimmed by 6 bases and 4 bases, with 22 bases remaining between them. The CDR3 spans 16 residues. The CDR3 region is CASSQWVGGIEYEQYF. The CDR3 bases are TGTGCCAGCAGCCAATGGGTTGGGGGGATTGAGTACGAGCAGTACTTC.

The CDR3 sequence is CASYGGIEEQYF. The CDR3 nucleotides are TGTGCCAGCTATGGCGGGATAGAAGAGCAGTACTTC. This sequence joins TRBV2 and TRBJ2-7; a weak D match, TRBD2 (6 bases). The CDR3 consists of 12 residues. Germline assignment: CDR1 SNHLY and CDR2 FYNNEI. V was pared by 8 bases and J by 7 bases, with 15 bases between.

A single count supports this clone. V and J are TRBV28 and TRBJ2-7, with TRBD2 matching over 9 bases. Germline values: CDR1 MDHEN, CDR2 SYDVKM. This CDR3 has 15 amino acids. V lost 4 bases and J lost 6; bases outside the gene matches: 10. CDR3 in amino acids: CASSSPASGTSEQYF. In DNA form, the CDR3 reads TGTGCCAGCAGTTCCCCCGCTAGCGGGACGTCCGAGCAGTACTTC.

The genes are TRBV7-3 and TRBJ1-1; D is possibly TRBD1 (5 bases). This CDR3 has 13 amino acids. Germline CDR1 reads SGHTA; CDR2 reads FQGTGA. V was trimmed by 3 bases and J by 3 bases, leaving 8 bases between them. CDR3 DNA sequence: TGTGCCAGCAGCTTGCAAGGGGACACTGAAGCTTTCTTT. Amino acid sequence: CASSLQGDTEAFF.

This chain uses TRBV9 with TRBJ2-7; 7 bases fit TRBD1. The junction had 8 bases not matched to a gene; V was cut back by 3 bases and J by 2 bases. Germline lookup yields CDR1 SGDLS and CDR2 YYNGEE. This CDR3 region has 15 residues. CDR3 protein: CASSAAGTATYEQYF. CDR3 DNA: TGTGCCAGCAGCGCCGCCGGGACAGCCACCTACGAGCAGTACTTC.